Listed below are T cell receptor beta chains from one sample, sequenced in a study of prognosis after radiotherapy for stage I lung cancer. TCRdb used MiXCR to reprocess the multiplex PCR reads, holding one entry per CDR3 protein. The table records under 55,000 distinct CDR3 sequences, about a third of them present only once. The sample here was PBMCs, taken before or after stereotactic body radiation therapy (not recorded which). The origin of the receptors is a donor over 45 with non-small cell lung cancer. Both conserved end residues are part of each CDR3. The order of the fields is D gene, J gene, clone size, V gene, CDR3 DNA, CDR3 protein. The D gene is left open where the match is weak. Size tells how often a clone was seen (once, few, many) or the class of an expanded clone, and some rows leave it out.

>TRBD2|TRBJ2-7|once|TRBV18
TGTGCCAGCTCACTGGCCGGGACTACCTCCTGCGAGCAGTACTTC
CASSLAGTTSCEQYF
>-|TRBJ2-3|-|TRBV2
TGTGCCAGCAGTGAAAGCGAAGGGGCAGATACGCAGTATTTT
CASSESEGADTQYF
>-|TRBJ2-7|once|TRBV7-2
TGTGCCAGCAGCTTGGGGGCCACAGGGTACGAGCAGTACTTC
CASSLGATGYEQYF
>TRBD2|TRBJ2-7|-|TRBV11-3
TGTGCCAGCAGCTTAGGTGGATCGGGGAGGGCCCGGTACGAGCAGTACTTC
CASSLGGSGRARYEQYF
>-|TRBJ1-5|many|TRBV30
TGTGCCTGGAGTGTAGGGGCGGGTCGCAATCAGCCCCAGCATTTT
CAWSVGAGRNQPQHF
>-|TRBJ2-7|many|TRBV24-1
TGTGCCACCAGTGATCAGAGGGGATACGAGCAGTACTTC
CATSDQRGYEQYF
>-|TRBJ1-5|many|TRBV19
TGTGCCAGTAGTACCTTCTCAGGGAAAAGGACGCTGGGCAATCAGCCCCAGCATTTT
CASSTFSGKRTLGNQPQHF
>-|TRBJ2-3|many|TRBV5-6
TGTGCCAGCAGCGCCGGGACAGATACGCAGTATTTT
CASSAGTDTQYF
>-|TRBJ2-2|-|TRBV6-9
TGTGCCAGCAGTTACCGGTGGACATTTATGGCCGGGGAGCTGTTTTTT
CASSYRWTFMAGELFF
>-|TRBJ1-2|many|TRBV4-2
TGTGCCAGCAGCCCATCCGTCAGGGCATACAGTGGCTACACCTTC
CASSPSVRAYSGYTF
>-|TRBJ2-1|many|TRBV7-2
TGTGCCAGCAGCTTAGTTATTAGCGGAGAGCAGTTCTTC
CASSLVISGEQFF
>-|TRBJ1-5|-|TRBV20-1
TGCAGTGCTAGTCTGGGGGGGAACCAGCCCCAGCATTTT
CSASLGGNQPQHF
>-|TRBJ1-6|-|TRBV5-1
TGCGCCAGCAGCTCCGGACGGGAAAATTCACCCCTCCACTTT
CASSSGRENSPLHF
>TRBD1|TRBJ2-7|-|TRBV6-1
TGTGCCAGCACCTGGACAGGGTCCGAGCAGTACTTC
CASTWTGSEQYF
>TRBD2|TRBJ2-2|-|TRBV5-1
TGCGCCAGCTCGACTAGCGGGAGCGTGGACACCGGGGAGCTTTTTTTT
CASSTSGSVDTGELFF
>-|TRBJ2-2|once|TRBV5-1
TGCGCCAGAAGCTTGGCGAGGGTACAGGGAGATAACGGGGAGCTGTTTTTT
CARSLARVQGDNGELFF
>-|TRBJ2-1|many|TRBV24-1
TGTGCCACCAGCTACCAGGGGCTAGCTGGCGATGAGCAGTTCTTC
CATSYQGLAGDEQFF
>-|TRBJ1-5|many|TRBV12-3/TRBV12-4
TGTGCCAGCAGTTCCCTCGGCCCCCAGCATTTT
CASSSLGPQHF
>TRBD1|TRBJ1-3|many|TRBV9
TGTGCCAGCAGCGTAGAGGGACAGGGCTCCCCCACCATATATTTT
CASSVEGQGSPTIYF
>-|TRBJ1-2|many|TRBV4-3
TGCGTCAGCAGCCAAGGAGCTTACCCCCAACGGCAGTCTGGCTACACCTTC
CVSSQGAYPQRQSGYTF
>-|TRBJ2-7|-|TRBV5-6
TGTGCCAGCAGCCTGGGACGGACGAAGTACTTC
CASSLGRTKYF
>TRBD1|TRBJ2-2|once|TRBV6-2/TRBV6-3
TGTGCCAGCAGTGAGGACAGGTACACCGGCGAGCTGTTTTTT
CASSEDRYTGELFF
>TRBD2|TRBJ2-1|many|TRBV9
TGTGCCAGCAGCGCGAGACTAGCGGGAGGGTTCTATGAGCAGTTCTTC
CASSARLAGGFYEQFF
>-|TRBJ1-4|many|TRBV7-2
TGTGCCAGCAGCCTCGCAACTAATGAAAAACTGTTTTTT
CASSLATNEKLFF
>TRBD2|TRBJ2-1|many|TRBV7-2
TGTGCCAGCAGCCCTAGCGGGAGGGCCTACAATGAGCAGTTCTTC
CASSPSGRAYNEQFF
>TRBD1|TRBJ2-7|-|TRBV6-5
TGTGCCAGCAGTTCGACAGGGTCTAGCTCCTACGAGCAGTACTTC
CASSSTGSSSYEQYF
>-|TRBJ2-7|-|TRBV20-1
TGCAGTGCTAGACCCCTGGCTAGCGCTAGGGCGGCCTACGAGCATTACTTC
CSARPLASARAAYEHYF
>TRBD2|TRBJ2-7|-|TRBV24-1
TGTGCCAGCACTCAACCGCAACTAGCGGGAGGCTACGAGCAGTACTTC
CASTQPQLAGGYEQYF
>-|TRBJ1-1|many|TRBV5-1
TGCGCCAGCAGCCTTACGGGGCCGAACACTGAAGCTTTCTTT
CASSLTGPNTEAFF
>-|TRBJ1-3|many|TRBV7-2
TGTGCCAGCAGCTTAGACAGCTCTGGAAACACCATATATTTT
CASSLDSSGNTIYF
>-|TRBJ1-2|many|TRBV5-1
TGCGCCAGCAGTACCGGGACTTCTAACTATGGCTACACCTTC
CASSTGTSNYGYTF
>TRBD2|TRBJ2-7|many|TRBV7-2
TGTGCCAGCAGCTTTAGCGGGATGGACGAGCAGTACTTC
CASSFSGMDEQYF
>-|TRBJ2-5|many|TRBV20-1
TGCAGTGCGCCGTTTAGCGGAGAGACCCAGTACTTC
CSAPFSGETQYF
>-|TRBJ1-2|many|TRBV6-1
TGTGCCAGCAGAGCAACAGGCACCTTCTGGGGCTACACCTTC
CASRATGTFWGYTF
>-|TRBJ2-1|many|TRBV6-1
TGTGCCAGCAAAGTGGCTCGCTCCTACAATGAGCAGTTCTTC
CASKVARSYNEQFF
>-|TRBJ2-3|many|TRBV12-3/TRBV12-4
TGTGCCAGCAGGCCGACTAAGCCAGATACGCAGTATTTT
CASRPTKPDTQYF
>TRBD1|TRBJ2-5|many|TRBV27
TGTGCCAGCAGTCCCGGGACAGGGGGCTCGAAGACCCAGTACTTC
CASSPGTGGSKTQYF
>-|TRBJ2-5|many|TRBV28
TGTGCCAGCAGTTTGTGGCAGCAAGAGACCCAGTACTTC
CASSLWQQETQYF
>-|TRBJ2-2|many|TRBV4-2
TGTGCCAGCAGCCGCCGTAGGGCTTCAATCTCGAACACCGGGGAGCTGTTTTTT
CASSRRRASISNTGELFF
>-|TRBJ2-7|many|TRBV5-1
TGCGCCAGCAGTGCGGGGAGGACCTACGAGCAGTACTTC
CASSAGRTYEQYF
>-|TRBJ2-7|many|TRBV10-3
TGTGCCATCAGTCAGCAGGGCTACGAGCAGTACTTC
CAISQQGYEQYF
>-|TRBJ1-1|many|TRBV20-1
TGCAGTGTCCCAAAAAATGGCAGAGAGAACACTGAAGCTTTCTTT
CSVPKNGRENTEAFF
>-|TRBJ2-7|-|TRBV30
TGTGCCTGGTCCCCCTGGACCTACGAGCATTACTTC
CAWSPWTYEHYF
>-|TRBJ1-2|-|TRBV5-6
TGTGCCAGCAGCCCGACCTGGTGGGGGCAATATGGTTACACCTTC
CASSPTWWGQYGYTF
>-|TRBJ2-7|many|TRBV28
TGTGCCAGCAGACAGGGTGGCCCCTACGAGCAGTACTTC
CASRQGGPYEQYF
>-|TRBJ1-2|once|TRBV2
-
CASSERLSDIQYFGAGTLNYGYTF
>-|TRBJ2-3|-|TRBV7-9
TGTGCCAGCAGCTTAGCGAACAGTTGGGCAGAAGGGCAGTATTTT
CASSLANSWAEGQYF
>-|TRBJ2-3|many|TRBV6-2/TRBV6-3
TGTGCCAGCAGTGAAGGGGCGGGGTTGGCGTATTTT
CASSEGAGLAYF
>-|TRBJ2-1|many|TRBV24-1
TGTGCCACCAGTGATTCGGAACCTGCGAGTTTCAATGAGCAGTTCTTC
CATSDSEPASFNEQFF
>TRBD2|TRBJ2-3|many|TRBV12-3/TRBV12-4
TGTGCCAGCAGTTTGGACATAGCGGGGCTGGGAGATACGCAGTATTTT
CASSLDIAGLGDTQYF
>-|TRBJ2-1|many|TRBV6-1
TGTGCCAGCTCGATGAAGGTGAATGAGCAGTTCTTC
CASSMKVNEQFF
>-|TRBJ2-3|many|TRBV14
TGTGCCAGCAGCCATGGGGCGGGGACTACAGATACGCAGTATTTT
CASSHGAGTTDTQYF
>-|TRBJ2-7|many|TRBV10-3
TGTGCCATCGGTGGGGGCGCGAGCTCCTACGAGCAGTACTTC
CAIGGGASSYEQYF
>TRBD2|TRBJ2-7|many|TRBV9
TGTGCCAGCAGCGTAGCGGAAAGGGGGCTAGCGGGACCCTACGAGCAGTACTTC
CASSVAERGLAGPYEQYF
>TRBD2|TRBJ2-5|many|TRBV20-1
TGCAGTGCTAGGGGACTAGCGGGCTCCATAACAGAGACCCAGTACTTC
CSARGLAGSITETQYF